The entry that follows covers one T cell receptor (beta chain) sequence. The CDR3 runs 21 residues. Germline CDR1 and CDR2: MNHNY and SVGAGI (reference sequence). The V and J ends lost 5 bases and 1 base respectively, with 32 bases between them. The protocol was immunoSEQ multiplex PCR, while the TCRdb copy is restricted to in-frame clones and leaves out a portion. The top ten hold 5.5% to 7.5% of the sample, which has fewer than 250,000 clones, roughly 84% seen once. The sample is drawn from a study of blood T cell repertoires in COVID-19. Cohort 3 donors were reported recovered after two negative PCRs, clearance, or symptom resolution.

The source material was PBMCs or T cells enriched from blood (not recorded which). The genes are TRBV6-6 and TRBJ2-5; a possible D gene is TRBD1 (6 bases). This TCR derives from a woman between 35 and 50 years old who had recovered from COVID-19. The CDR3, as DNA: TGTGCCAGCAGTCGCACCCCAGCTTGGACAGCGTTACAATTTCTCCAAGAGACCCAGTACTTC. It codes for CASSRTPAWTALQFLQETQYF.